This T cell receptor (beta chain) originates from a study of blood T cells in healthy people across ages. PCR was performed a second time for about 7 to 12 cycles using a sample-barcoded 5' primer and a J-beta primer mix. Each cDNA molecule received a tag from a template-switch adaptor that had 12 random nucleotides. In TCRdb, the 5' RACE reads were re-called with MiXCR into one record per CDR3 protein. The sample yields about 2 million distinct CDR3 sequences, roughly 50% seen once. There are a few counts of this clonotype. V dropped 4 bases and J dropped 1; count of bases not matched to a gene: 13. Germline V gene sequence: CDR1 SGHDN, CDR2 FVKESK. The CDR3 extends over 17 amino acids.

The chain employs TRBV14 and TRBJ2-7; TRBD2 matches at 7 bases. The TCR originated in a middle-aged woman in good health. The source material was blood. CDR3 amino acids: CASSPSAGSGASYEQYF. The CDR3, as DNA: TGTGCCAGCAGCCCCTCTGCCGGAAGCGGGGCTTCCTACGAGCAGTACTTC.